Below are 11 T cell receptor beta chains sequenced from a single sample in a study of response to subunit inactivated influenza vaccine. TCRdb re-derived calls from the RT-PCR reads in MiXCR, one entry per CDR3 protein. This table holds under 500,000 distinct CDR3 sequences, about 10% found once. Sequencing used PBMCs from blood, obtained about 6 weeks after vaccination. The receptors derive from a man in his fifties who received an inactivated influenza vaccine.

This clonotype has only a few counts. The chain employs TRBV7-2 and TRBJ2-7, with 13 bases aligning to TRBD2. V lost 5 bases to trimming and J lost 0 bases; unmatched junction nucleotides: 4. This CDR3 contains 16 residues. Germline CDR1 and CDR2: SGHTA and FQGNSA. The CDR3 is CASSLRTSGSSYEQYF. The CDR3 coding sequence is TGTGCCAGCAGCCTCAGGACTAGCGGGAGCTCCTACGAGCAGTACTTC. Complete variable domain (other parts from reference TRBV7-2 and TRBJ2-7): GAGVSQSPSNKVTEKGKDVELRCDPISGHTALYWYRQSLGQGLEFLIYFQGNSAPDKSGLPSDRFSAERTGGSVSTLTIQRTQQEDSAVYLCASSLRTSGSSYEQYFGPGTRLTVT.

This clonotype has ten or more counts. As DNA, the CDR3 is TGCAGTGCTAGAGATCCGCGTCGGGATACGAACACCGGGGAGCTGTTTTTT. Its protein product is CSARDPRRDTNTGELFF. The rearrangement joins TRBV20-1 to TRBJ2-2; TRBD2 might be the D (5 bases). Germline CDR1 and CDR2: DFQATT and SNEGSKA (reference sequence). The CDR3 totals 17 residues. V was cut by 0 bases and J by 0 bases, with 14 bases left in between.

In its sample, this clonotype was seen a few times. V gene TRBV6-5 combines with J gene TRBJ1-5; TRBD1 matches 7 bases. The CDR3 loop spans 16 amino acids. Germline loops: CDR1 MNHEY, CDR2 SVGAGI. The junction had 6 bases not matched to a gene; V was cut back by 2 bases and J by 2 bases. CDR3 residues: CASSYEGAAGNQPQHF. The CDR3 DNA follows: TGTGCCAGCAGTTACGAGGGGGCGGCGGGCAATCAGCCCCAGCATTTT.

With regard to this clonotype: A read error is possible here, since a much larger clone lies one base away. The chain joins TRBV6-2 or TRBV6-3 to TRBJ1-1, with a tentative D call TRBD1 (5 bases). In germline, CDR1 is MNHEY, CDR2 SVGEGT. The CDR3 loop spans 14 amino acids. V was shortened by 0 bases and J by 1 base, with 6 bases between the two germline ends. The CDR3 reads CASSYSTANTEAFF. The CDR3 DNA reads TGTGCCAGCAGTTACTCGACAGCGAACACTGAAGCTTTCTTT.

In this sample, this clonotype turned up many times. The rearrangement joins TRBV6-5 to TRBJ1-1; no reliable D call. Between the trimmed V and J ends, which lost 6 bases and 5 bases, there was a span of 10 bases. This CDR3 has 12 residues. Germline V gene sequence: CDR1 MNHEY, CDR2 SVGAGI. Here the CDR3 DNA reads TGTGCCAGCAGCCCCATAGGAACTGAAGCTTTCTTT. Translated, it gives CASSPIGTEAFF.

This clonotype turned up a few times. The gene calls are TRBV28 and TRBJ1-6, with 8 positions matching TRBD1. CDR1 MDHEN and CDR2 SYDVKM come from the germline V gene. Losses at the gene ends were 6 bases for V and 2 bases for J; bases not matched to a gene: 3. This CDR3 has 15 residues. In nucleotides, the CDR3 is TGTGCCAGCAGACCGGACAGGGCCTATAATTCACCCCTCCACTTT. Its translation: CASRPDRAYNSPLHF.

In this sample, this clonotype turned up many times. The chain links TRBV20-1 to TRBJ2-3; no clear D gene. Germline V gives CDR1 DFQATT, CDR2 SNEGSKA (reference sequence). Trimming pared 4 bases from V and 6 bases from J, leaving 17 bases between. CDR3 length equals 14 residues. The CDR3 is CSAKGPVGFDTQYF. The DNA for the CDR3 is TGCAGTGCTAAAGGACCCGTGGGGTTTGATACGCAGTATTTT.

This chain joins TRBV4-1 and TRBJ2-7; 7 bases line up with TRBD1. This CDR3 is built from 16 residues. The germline V gene has CDR1 MGHRA and CDR2 YSYEKL. V lost 6 bases and J lost 1; bases outside the gene matches: 12. The CDR3 bases are TGCGCCAGCAGTCGTACGACAGGGCCATTTTCCTACGAGCAGTACTTC. Translating gives CASSRTTGPFSYEQYF.

This clonotype has a handful of counts. This chain links TRBV12-3 or TRBV12-4 with TRBJ1-1; D might be TRBD1 (5 bases). The CDR3 spans 14 residues. V lost 2 bases and J 4 bases, leaving 11 bases between the germline ends. As DNA, the CDR3 is TGTGCCAGCAGTTTAAGGTCAGGGAGCACTGAAGCTTTCTTT. It specifies CASSLRSGSTEAFF.

This clonotype has more than one count but fewer than ten. The chain has TRBV7-9 and TRBJ1-5; unclear D gene. CDR1 and CDR2 (germline): SEHNR, FQNEAQ (reference sequence). V lost 3 bases and J 2 bases, leaving 8 bases between the germline ends. This CDR3 region has 14 residues. CDR3 coding DNA: TGTGCCAGCAGCTTTGAGTCGCGCAATCAGCCCCAGCATTTT. Its protein product is CASSFESRNQPQHF.

V gene TRBV28 combines with J gene TRBJ1-6; 11 bases match TRBD1. The CDR3 extends over 13 amino acids. Germline V lookup: CDR1 MDHEN, CDR2 SYDVKM. V lost 11 bases to trimming and J lost 7 bases; unmatched junction nucleotides: 4. The CDR3 region is CAGRTGGNSPLHF. The CDR3, as DNA: TGTGCCGGAAGGACAGGGGGCAATTCACCCCTCCACTTT.